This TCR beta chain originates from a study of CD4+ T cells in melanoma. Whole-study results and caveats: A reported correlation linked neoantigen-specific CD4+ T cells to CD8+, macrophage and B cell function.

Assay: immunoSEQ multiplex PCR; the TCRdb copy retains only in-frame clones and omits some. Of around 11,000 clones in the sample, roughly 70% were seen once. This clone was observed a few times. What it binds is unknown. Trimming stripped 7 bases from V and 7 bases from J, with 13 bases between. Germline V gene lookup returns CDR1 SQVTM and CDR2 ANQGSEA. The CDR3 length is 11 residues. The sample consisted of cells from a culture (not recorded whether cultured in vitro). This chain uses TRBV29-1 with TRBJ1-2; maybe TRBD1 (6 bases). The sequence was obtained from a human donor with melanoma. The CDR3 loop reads CSARQEGGYTF. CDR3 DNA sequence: TGCAGCGCCCGACAGGAGGGTGGCTACACCTTC.